This T cell receptor (beta chain) derives from a study of OX40 agonist ivuxolimab in advanced cancers. Study in general: Enrolled patients in dose escalation had cancers that were hepatocellular carcinoma, melanoma, renal cell or head and neck cancer.

Profiling relied on immunoSEQ multiplex PCR, and the TCRdb table lists in-frame clones only, not all of them. The table includes more than 60,000 clones, approximately 83% detected once. The CDR3 is made up of 15 amino acids. V was clipped by 3 bases and J by 8 bases; unmatched bases: 8. The germline gives CDR1 SGHNT, CDR2 YYREEE (reference sequence). The sequences come from CD4+ or CD8+ T cells sorted from blood, collected in a trial of the OX40 agonist ivuxolimab. The chain combines TRBV5-4 with TRBJ1-4; TRBD1 matches at 9 bases. This sequence originates from an adult with an advanced solid tumor such as melanoma, head and neck, liver or kidney cancer. The CDR3 region is CASSSIGTGNEKLFF. For the CDR3, the DNA is TGTGCCAGCAGCTCGATTGGGACAGGGAACGAAAAACTGTTTTTT.